These T cell receptor beta chains were read from a single sample in a study of T cells after yellow fever vaccination. MiXCR, run by TCRdb on the 5' RACE reads, gives a single entry per CDR3 protein. Among some 150,000 distinct CDR3 sequences listed, 5% to 7.5% were seen once. The sequencing here drew on CD4+ T cells sorted from PBMCs, taken 10 days after the yellow fever booster vaccination. Source of these receptors: a young man who received the YFV17D yellow fever vaccine. Both conserved end residues are part of each CDR3. The D gene is left open where the match is weak. Rows may omit the clone size; those that give it use once, few, many or a size class.

TGTGCCAGCAGCTTAATCGGGGTAAACACTGAAGCTTTCTTT,CASSLIGVNTEAFF,few,TRBJ1-1,NA,TRBV5-6
TGTGCCGCCTGCCCCCTTGACGCGGGAGGTGGGGCAGATACGCAGTATTTT,CAACPLDAGGGADTQYF,many,TRBJ2-3,TRBD2,TRBV10-3
TGTGCCAGCAGTTTACGTCAGGGGGACAATCAGCCCCAGCATTTT,CASSLRQGDNQPQHF,many,TRBJ1-5,TRBD1,TRBV27
TGTGCCAGCAGTGAAGGGACGGCAGATACGCAGTATTTT,CASSEGTADTQYF,many,TRBJ2-3,NA,TRBV2
TGTGCCAGCAGCTTAGAGGGGACTCGCACCGGGGAGCTGTTTTTT,CASSLEGTRTGELFF,many,TRBJ2-2,NA,TRBV7-2
TGTGCCAGCAGCTTTCAACCTTCAGGGCCATACTACGAGCAGTACTTC,CASSFQPSGPYYEQYF,many,TRBJ2-7,NA,TRBV7-2
TGCAGTGCGCGGGGGACTAGCGGTATGGCTAAAAACATTCAGTACTTC,CSARGTSGMAKNIQYF,once,TRBJ2-4,TRBD2,TRBV20-1
TGCAGTGCTAGCGGGGCGATGAACACTGAAGCTTTCTTT,CSASGAMNTEAFF,many,TRBJ1-1,NA,TRBV20-1
TGTGCCAGCAGAAGGGAAAACACTGAAGCTTTCTTT,CASRRENTEAFF,many,TRBJ1-1,NA,TRBV6-5
TGTGCCAGCAGCTTAGCGGTAGGGGGAGATACGCAGTATTTT,CASSLAVGGDTQYF,many,TRBJ2-3,NA,TRBV7-9
TGTGCCAGCAGCTTAGCGAACGTTGGATATGGCTACACCTTC,CASSLANVGYGYTF,NA,TRBJ1-2,NA,TRBV7-2